This passage covers 22 T cell receptor beta chains from one sample sequenced in a study of T cells in Graves' hyperthyroidism and ophthalmopathy. Regions amplified from RNA transcripts were the TCR beta CDR3 regions. During a first-round RT-PCR of the TCR CDR3, the HTBI primer set was used. TCRdb reanalysed the multiplex PCR reads using MiXCR and keeps one entry per CDR3 protein. This sample has 530,000 or so distinct CDR3 sequences; approximately 17% occur once, and the top ten carry approximately 16%. Material: blood. These receptors came from a woman between 18 and 29 years old with Graves' ophthalmopathy.

The chain couples TRBV10-3 to TRBJ2-7, with 9 bases identical to TRBD1. This CDR3 is 14 amino acids long. V dropped 4 bases and J dropped 2; count of bases not matched to a gene: 3. Germline V CDR1 and CDR2: ENHRY, SYGVKD. CDR3 DNA sequence: TGTGCCATCAGTGCCGGGACAGGGACCTACGAGCAGTACTTC. It translates to CAISAGTGTYEQYF.

This clonotype was counted at least ten times. This chain links TRBV29-1 with TRBJ2-3, with 10 bases fitting TRBD1. Germline loops: CDR1 SQVTM, CDR2 ANQGSEA. V lost 7 bases and J lost 1; bases outside the gene matches: 5. The CDR3 sequence is 14 residues long. The CDR3 DNA follows: TGCAGCGCCCGGGACAGGGGTCGCACAGATACGCAGTATTTT. This sequence encodes CSARDRGRTDTQYF.

In its sample, this clonotype was seen once. The J gene is TRBJ1-4, the V gene TRBV7-9; a weak D match, TRBD1 (6 bases). Germline values: CDR1 SEHNR, CDR2 FQNEAQ (reference sequence). Between the trimmed V and J ends, which lost 5 bases and 2 bases, there was a span of 9 bases. The CDR3 totals 14 residues. In nucleotides, the CDR3 is TGTGCCAGCAGCCCGGGACATACTAATGAAAAACTGTTTTTT. Its translation: CASSPGHTNEKLFF.

This clonotype has ten or more counts. The V call is TRBV6-1, the J call TRBJ2-5; D might be TRBD1 (5 bases). V lost 5 bases and J 5 bases, leaving 6 bases between the germline ends. CDR1 is MNHNS and CDR2 is SASEGT in the germline V gene. The CDR3 has 11 amino acids. The CDR3 bases are TGTGCCAGCAGTAAGGGGGAGACCCAGTACTTC. This codes for CASSKGETQYF.

The gene calls are TRBV20-1 and TRBJ2-5; 13 bases align to TRBD2. The CDR3 extends over 17 amino acids. With V trimmed by 3 bases and J by 5 bases, 12 bases remained unmatched. Germline V gene lookup returns CDR1 DFQATT and CDR2 SNEGSKA (reference sequence). The CDR3 region has the DNA TGCAGTGCTAGTCTTTCGTCTGGGACTAGCGGGGTTGAGACCCAGTACTTC. This sequence encodes CSASLSSGTSGVETQYF.

This clonotype has ten or more counts. This chain links TRBV6-1 with TRBJ2-5; unclear D gene. Trimming pared 3 bases from V and 0 bases from J, leaving 8 bases between. This CDR3 contains 14 residues. CDR1 MNHNS and CDR2 SASEGT come from the germline V gene. The CDR3 DNA reads TGTGCCAGCAGTGAGGTGACGTACCAAGAGACCCAGTACTTC. Amino acid sequence: CASSEVTYQETQYF.

In its sample, this clonotype was seen a few times. The chain employs TRBV19 and TRBJ2-1; 8 bases line up with TRBD2. The V segment lost 5 bases and the J segment 3 bases; nucleotides outside the gene matches: 9. Germline V lookup: CDR1 LNHDA, CDR2 SQIVND (reference sequence). The CDR3 length is 16 residues. The CDR3 region is CASSSIAGTYYNEQFF. DNA for the CDR3: TGTGCCAGTAGTTCCATAGCGGGGACTTACTACAATGAGCAGTTCTTC.

This clonotype was seen many times. The rearrangement uses TRBV7-2 and TRBJ2-3, with 9 nucleotides matching TRBD2. Germline assignment: CDR1 SGHTA and CDR2 FQGNSA. V trimming: 4 bases; J trimming: 1 base; junction bases outside the gene matches: 21. The CDR3 runs to 21 residues. For the CDR3, the DNA is TGTGCCAGCAGCTCCGTTAGCGGGAGTACGGATCGAGCCTGGGGCACAGATACGCAGTATTTT. Translated, it gives CASSSVSGSTDRAWGTDTQYF.

This clonotype was found many times. The chain joins TRBV3-1 to TRBJ1-3; D is ambiguous. From germline, CDR1 is LGHDT and CDR2 YNNKEL (reference sequence). V gave up 4 bases and J gave up 4 bases, with 5 bases separating them. CDR3 size: 12 residues. DNA of the CDR3: TGTGCCAGCAGCCCCCAAGGAAACACCATATATTTT. The encoded protein is CASSPQGNTIYF.

The chain links TRBV7-9 to TRBJ2-3; D ambiguous. Per germline, CDR1 SEHNR and CDR2 FQNEAQ (reference sequence). This CDR3 comprises 16 residues. With 0 bases removed from V and 2 bases from J, the gap between germline ends came to 12 bases. As DNA, the CDR3 is TGTGCCAGCAGCTTAGCTATAGCATATGACACAGATACGCAGTATTTT. It codes for CASSLAIAYDTDTQYF.

This clonotype has just a few counts. J is TRBJ2-3 and V is TRBV4-2; the D call may be TRBD1 or TRBD2 (5 bases each). The V end lost 1 base, the J end lost 0 bases, and 11 bases lay between the germline ends. CDR1 and CDR2 from the germline V gene are LGHNA and YNFKEQ. The CDR3 sequence is 16 residues long. Here the CDR3 reads CASSQVGWDSTDTQYF. DNA for the CDR3: TGTGCCAGCAGCCAAGTTGGGTGGGACAGCACAGATACGCAGTATTTT.

There are many counts of this clonotype. The chain carries TRBV16 and TRBJ2-7, with D uncertain. The CDR3 runs to 16 residues. Trimming removed 0 bases at V and 3 bases at J, with 15 bases between. Germline CDR1 KGHSY, CDR2 FQNENV. Written as DNA, the CDR3 is TGTGCCAGCAGCCAATCGCTCCAGGAAATTAACTACGAGCAGTACTTC. Residues: CASSQSLQEINYEQYF. Together with reference TRBV16 and TRBJ2-7, the CDR3 gives the full variable domain: GEEVAQTPKHLVRGEGQKAKLYCAPIKGHSYVFWYQQVLKNEFKFLISFQNENVFDETGMPKERFSAKCLPNSPCSLEIQATKLEDSAVYFCASSQSLQEINYEQYFGPGTRLTVT.

CDR3 in amino acids: CASSAPTGLYYEQYF. The CDR3 DNA follows: TGTGCCAGCAGTGCTCCGACAGGGCTTTACTACGAGCAGTACTTC. The chain employs TRBV6-1 and TRBJ2-7; the match to TRBD1 covers 7 bases. The CDR3 length is 15 residues. Germline V gene data show CDR1 as MNHNS and CDR2 as SASEGT. V shed 4 bases and J 3 bases; nucleotides not matched to a gene: 9.

This clonotype showed up many times. The chain carries TRBV7-9 and TRBJ1-1; no clear D gene. CDR1 SEHNR and CDR2 FQNEAQ come from the germline V gene (reference sequence). V was clipped by 6 bases and J by 0 bases, with 11 bases between them. The CDR3 contains 14 residues. CDR3 region: CASSDQALNTEAFF. The DNA of the CDR3 is TGTGCCAGCAGTGACCAGGCCCTGAACACTGAAGCTTTCTTT.

With regard to this clonotype: A much larger clone lies one base from this, so it may be a read error. This chain connects TRBV11-3 to TRBJ2-2, with 14 bases that match TRBD2. Trimming at V came to 4 bases and at J to 9 bases, leaving 13 bases not matched to a gene. Germline CDR1 and CDR2: SGHNT and YENEEA. The CDR3 covers 18 residues. The DNA for the CDR3 is TGTGCCAGCAGCTCTGGCGGACTAGCGGGGGGATGGACCAGGGAGCTGTTTTTT. It is translated as CASSSGGLAGGWTRELFF.

The J gene is TRBJ2-7, the V gene TRBV15, with D perhaps TRBD1 (6 bases). Trimming cost V 0 bases and J 3 bases, with 9 bases left between them. From germline, CDR1 is LNHNV and CDR2 YYDKDF (reference sequence). This CDR3 is built from 14 residues. The CDR3 DNA reads as TGTGCCACCAGCAGAGATAGAGGGGGCTACGAGCAGTACTTC. Protein product: CATSRDRGGYEQYF.

Ten or more counts support this clonotype. V usage is TRBV5-1 and J usage is TRBJ1-1; perhaps TRBD1 as D (6 bases). Deletions cut 0 bases from V and 4 bases from J, with 13 bases between. This CDR3 contains 15 residues. CDR1 SGHRS and CDR2 YFSETQ come from the germline V gene. Here the CDR3 reads CASSLVSGEGTEAFF. In DNA form, the CDR3 reads TGCGCCAGCAGCTTGGTCTCAGGGGAAGGCACTGAAGCTTTCTTT.

This clonotype has a count of ten or more. The V call is TRBV11-2, the J call TRBJ2-5, with D possibly matching TRBD2 (6 bases). This CDR3 region has 15 residues. V lost 5 bases to trimming and J lost 2 bases, with 15 bases between them. Germline V gene data show CDR1 as SGHAT and CDR2 as FQNNGV. Written as DNA, the CDR3 is TGTGCCAGCAGCCTTCTAGCGCTTGGGCAAGAGACCCAGTACTTC. It specifies CASSLLALGQETQYF.

This chain joins TRBV15 and TRBJ2-4; unclear D gene. The CDR3 length is 16 residues. V gave up 5 bases and J gave up 0 bases, with 14 bases separating them. Germline-derived CDR1 and CDR2 are LNHNV and YYDKDF (reference sequence). CDR3 protein: CATSDGVIGAKNIQYF. CDR3 nucleotide sequence: TGTGCCACCAGCGATGGGGTAATCGGAGCCAAAAACATTCAGTACTTC.

This chain links TRBV6-1 with TRBJ2-1, with D perhaps matching TRBD1 (6 bases). Trimming stripped 11 bases from V and 1 base from J, with 24 bases between. The CDR3 sequence is 17 residues long. Germline loops: CDR1 MNHNS, CDR2 SASEGT. Here the CDR3 reads CAGVLGQVAGSYNEQFF. The CDR3 nucleotides are TGTGCCGGAGTATTGGGACAAGTAGCCGGATCCTACAATGAGCAGTTCTTC.

This clonotype has only a few counts. The chain has TRBV5-6 and TRBJ1-2; 8 bases agree with TRBD1. V trimming: 3 bases; J trimming: 8 bases; junction bases outside the gene matches: 3. Germline loops: CDR1 SGHDT, CDR2 YYEEEE. The CDR3 has 12 residues. The CDR3 DNA reads as TGTGCCAGCAGCTCGACAGGGGCCGGCTACACCTTC. This gives the protein CASSSTGAGYTF.

The chain employs TRBV5-5 and TRBJ1-5, with D perhaps matching TRBD1 (5 bases). The germline CDR1 and CDR2 sequences are SGHKS and YYEKEE (reference sequence). Trimming pared 0 bases from V and 3 bases from J, leaving 10 bases between. The CDR3 has 15 residues. CDR3 amino acids: CASSLDSTANQPQHF. The CDR3 DNA is TGTGCCAGCAGCTTGGACTCGACAGCCAATCAGCCCCAGCATTTT.